One and the same sample provided the 2 T cell receptor beta chains below, sequenced in a study of OX40 agonist ivuxolimab in advanced cancers. Data came from immunoSEQ multiplex PCR; TCRdb stores just in-frame clones and leaves some out. The table records about 72,000 clones, around 83% of them present only once. Material: CD4+ or CD8+ T cells sorted from blood, obtained in a trial of the OX40 agonist ivuxolimab. The source is an adult with an advanced solid tumor such as melanoma, head and neck, liver or kidney cancer.

The chain is built from TRBV30 and TRBJ1-5; TRBD1 is a possible D gene (5 bases). CDR1 and CDR2 from the germline V gene are GTSNPN and SVGIG (reference sequence). Trimming left V 1 base short and J 5 bases short, with 12 bases between. The CDR3 runs 14 residues. CDR3 residues: CAWSGQGGHQPQHF. CDR3 bases: TGTGCCTGGAGTGGCCAGGGCGGCCATCAGCCCCAGCATTTT.

V usage is TRBV5-4 and J usage is TRBJ1-1; no clear D gene. This CDR3 has 13 amino acids. Germline CDR1 SGHNT, CDR2 YYREEE (reference sequence). V was cut by 0 bases and J by 4 bases, with 7 bases left in between. CDR3 coding DNA: TGTGCCAGCAGCTTGGGGCAGGCCACTGAAGCTTTCTTT. It yields the protein CASSLGQATEAFF. Supplemented by reference TRBV5-4 and TRBJ1-1, the full variable domain reads ETGVTQSPTHLIKTRGQQVTLRCSSQSGHNTVSWYQQALGQGPQFIFQYYREEENGRGNFPPRFSGLQFPNYSSELNVNALELDDSALYLCASSLGQATEAFFGQGTRLTVV.